These 2 T cell receptor beta chains were sequenced from one sample in a study of PD-1 blockade in classical Hodgkin lymphoma. Using immunoSEQ multiplex PCR, the repertoire was profiled, and TCRdb retains in-frame clones only, with some absent. The sample yields some 24,000 clones, about 86% seen once. This sample's time point: cycle 4 day 1 (C4D1), after five to seven weeks of nivolumab. Relapses following autologous stem cell transplantation were seen in all patients, with brentuximab vedotin exposure varying. Source: peripheral blood mononuclear cells (PBMCs), taken before the fourth cycle of nivolumab. The receptors originated from a human donor with classical Hodgkin lymphoma.

The V gene is TRBV27, the J gene TRBJ1-3; TRBD1 is a possible D gene (5 bases). Trimming took 4 bases from V and 2 from J, leaving 12 bases between them. The CDR3 is made up of 15 amino acids. CDR1 and CDR2 (germline): MNHEY, SMNVEV (reference sequence). The CDR3 here is CASSSLDRTGNTIYF. CDR3 nucleotide sequence: TGTGCCAGCAGTTCCCTCGACAGAACTGGAAACACCATATATTTT.

DNA of the CDR3: TGTGCCAGCAGCTCATCACTAGCGGGAGTTGGCAATGAGCAGTTCTTC. It codes for CASSSSLAGVGNEQFF. This chain joins TRBV7-9 and TRBJ2-1; 11 nucleotides align to TRBD2. The J segment lost 6 bases and the V segment lost 4 bases, leaving 8 bases of the junction unmatched. The CDR3 spans 16 residues. Germline values: CDR1 SEHNR, CDR2 FQNEAQ (reference sequence).